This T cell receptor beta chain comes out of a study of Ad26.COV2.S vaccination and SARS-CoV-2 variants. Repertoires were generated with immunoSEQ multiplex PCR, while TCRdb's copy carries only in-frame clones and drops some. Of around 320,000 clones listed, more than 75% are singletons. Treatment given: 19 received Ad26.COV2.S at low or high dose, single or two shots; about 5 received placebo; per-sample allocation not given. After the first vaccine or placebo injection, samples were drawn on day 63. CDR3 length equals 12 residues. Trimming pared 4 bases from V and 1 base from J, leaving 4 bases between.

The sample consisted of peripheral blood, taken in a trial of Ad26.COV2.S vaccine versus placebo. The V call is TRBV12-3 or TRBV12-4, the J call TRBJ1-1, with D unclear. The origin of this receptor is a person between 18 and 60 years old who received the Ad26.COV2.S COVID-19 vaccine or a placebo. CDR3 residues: CASSWGNTEAFF. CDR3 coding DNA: TGTGCCAGCAGTTGGGGGAACACTGAAGCTTTCTTT.